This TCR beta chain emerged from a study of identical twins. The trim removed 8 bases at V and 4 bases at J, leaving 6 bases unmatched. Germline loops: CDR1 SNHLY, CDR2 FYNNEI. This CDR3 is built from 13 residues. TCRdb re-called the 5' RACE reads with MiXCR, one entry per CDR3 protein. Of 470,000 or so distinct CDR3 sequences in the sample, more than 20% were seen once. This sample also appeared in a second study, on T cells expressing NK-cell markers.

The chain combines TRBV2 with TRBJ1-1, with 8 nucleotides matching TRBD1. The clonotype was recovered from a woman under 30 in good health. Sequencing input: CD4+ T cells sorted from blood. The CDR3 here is CASQDREGTEAFF. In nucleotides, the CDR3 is TGTGCCAGCCAGGACAGGGAGGGCACTGAAGCTTTCTTT.